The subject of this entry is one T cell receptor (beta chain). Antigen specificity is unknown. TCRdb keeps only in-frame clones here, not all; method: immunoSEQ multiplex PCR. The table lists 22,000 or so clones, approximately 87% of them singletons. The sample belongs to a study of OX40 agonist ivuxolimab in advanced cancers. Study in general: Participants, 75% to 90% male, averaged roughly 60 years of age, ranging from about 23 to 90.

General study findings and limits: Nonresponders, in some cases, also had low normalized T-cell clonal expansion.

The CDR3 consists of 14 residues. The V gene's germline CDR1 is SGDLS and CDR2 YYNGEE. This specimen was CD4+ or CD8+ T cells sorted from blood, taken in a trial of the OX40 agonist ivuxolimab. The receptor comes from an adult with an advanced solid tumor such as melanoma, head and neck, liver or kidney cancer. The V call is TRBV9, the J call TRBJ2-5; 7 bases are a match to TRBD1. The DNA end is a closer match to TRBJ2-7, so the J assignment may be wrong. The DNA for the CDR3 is TGTGCCAGCAGCGTAGCAGGGGGACCCTACGAGCAGTACTTC. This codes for CASSVAGGPYEQYF.